A selection of T cell receptor beta chains follows, all from one sample in a study of beta chain features in type 1 diabetes. The assay was immunoSEQ multiplex PCR, and TCRdb's table has in-frame clones only and misses some. The table records about 360,000 clones, roughly an eighth of them present only once. The sequenced sample consisted of naive CD4+ T cells from blood. Every receptor here comes from a man aged 18 to 29 in good health. CDR3s include the opening cysteine and the closing phenylalanine or tryptophan. Fields, in order: V gene, CDR3 length, D gene, J gene, clone size, CDR3 DNA, CDR3 protein. D genes are given only for firm matches. Size is stated for part of the rows, as once, few or many counts, or as a class when the clone is expanded.

V gene: TRBV28
CDR3 length: 13
D gene: .
J gene: TRBJ1-1
clone size: few
CDR3 DNA: TGTGCCAGCAAAGGGGTATGGAACACTGAAGCTTTCTTT
CDR3 protein: CASKGVWNTEAFF

V gene: TRBV2
CDR3 length: 16
D gene: .
J gene: TRBJ2-1
clone size: .
CDR3 DNA: TGTGCCAGCCGAGAGTCTGCGGGGCGTTCCTACAATGAGCAGTTCTTC
CDR3 protein: CASRESAGRSYNEQFF

V gene: TRBV30
CDR3 length: 15
D gene: TRBD1
J gene: TRBJ2-3
clone size: .
CDR3 DNA: TGTGCCTGGAGTCTGCCGACAGGGAATACAGATACGCAGTATTTT
CDR3 protein: CAWSLPTGNTDTQYF

V gene: TRBV18
CDR3 length: 18
D gene: TRBD1
J gene: TRBJ2-1
clone size: few
CDR3 DNA: TGTGCCAGCTCACCAGGACTTAGTGGAACAGGGGGTGGGAATGAGCAGTTCTTC
CDR3 protein: CASSPGLSGTGGGNEQFF

V gene: TRBV5-1
CDR3 length: 14
D gene: TRBD2
J gene: TRBJ2-5
clone size: .
CDR3 DNA: TGCGCCAGCAGTGGAAGCGGGAAGAAAGAGACCCAGTACTTC
CDR3 protein: CASSGSGKKETQYF

V gene: TRBV4-1
CDR3 length: 18
D gene: .
J gene: TRBJ2-6
clone size: few
CDR3 DNA: TGCGCCAGCAATAGGAGAGAGGGAAGGCTCTCTGGGGCCAACGTCCTGACTTTC
CDR3 protein: CASNRREGRLSGANVLTF

V gene: TRBV5-1
CDR3 length: 13
D gene: .
J gene: TRBJ1-1
clone size: .
CDR3 DNA: TGCGCCAGCAGCTTCAAGGGAGGCACTGAAGCTTTCTTT
CDR3 protein: CASSFKGGTEAFF

V gene: TRBV30
CDR3 length: 14
D gene: TRBD2
J gene: TRBJ2-5
clone size: few
CDR3 DNA: TGTGCCCTCAAAGCGGGACTAGCAGTAGAGACCCAGTACTTC
CDR3 protein: CALKAGLAVETQYF

V gene: TRBV6-5
CDR3 length: 16
D gene: TRBD2
J gene: TRBJ2-1
clone size: few
CDR3 DNA: TGTGCCAGCAGTTACCGGGCGGGAGGTGCGAAGAATGAGCAGTTCTTC
CDR3 protein: CASSYRAGGAKNEQFF

V gene: TRBV5-1
CDR3 length: 13
D gene: .
J gene: TRBJ2-1
clone size: few
CDR3 DNA: TGCGCCAGCCGAGGGCTAGTTAGCAATGAGCAGTTCTTC
CDR3 protein: CASRGLVSNEQFF

V gene: TRBV30
CDR3 length: 13
D gene: .
J gene: TRBJ1-2
clone size: few
CDR3 DNA: TGTGCCTGGAGTGTTGGCTCCCGGGGTGGCTACACCTTC
CDR3 protein: CAWSVGSRGGYTF

V gene: TRBV7-9
CDR3 length: 16
D gene: .
J gene: TRBJ2-3
clone size: .
CDR3 DNA: TGTGCCAGCAGCTCCTCGGGTGGCGGTAGCACAGATACGCAGTATTTT
CDR3 protein: CASSSSGGGSTDTQYF

V gene: TRBV19
CDR3 length: 13
D gene: .
J gene: TRBJ2-2
clone size: few
CDR3 DNA: TGTGCCAGTGGCCAGGAGAACACCGGGGAGCTGTTTTTT
CDR3 protein: CASGQENTGELFF

V gene: TRBV30
CDR3 length: 11
D gene: .
J gene: TRBJ2-6
clone size: few
CDR3 DNA: TGTGCCTGGTCGGGGGCCAACGTCCTGACTTTC
CDR3 protein: CAWSGANVLTF

V gene: TRBV19
CDR3 length: 15
D gene: .
J gene: TRBJ1-1
clone size: .
CDR3 DNA: TGTGCCAGTAGTCTTCGAGACAGACGGAACACTGAAGCTTTCTTT
CDR3 protein: CASSLRDRRNTEAFF

V gene: TRBV9
CDR3 length: 15
D gene: .
J gene: TRBJ2-3
clone size: .
CDR3 DNA: TGTGCCAGCAGCGTAGCCGGTCCTAGCACAGATACGCAGTATTTT
CDR3 protein: CASSVAGPSTDTQYF

V gene: TRBV5-4
CDR3 length: 14
D gene: TRBD1
J gene: TRBJ2-7
clone size: .
CDR3 DNA: TGTGCCAGCAGCTCCCGACAGGGTACCTACGAGCAGTACTTC
CDR3 protein: CASSSRQGTYEQYF

V gene: TRBV19
CDR3 length: 12
D gene: .
J gene: TRBJ1-2
clone size: .
CDR3 DNA: TGTGCCAGTAGGGAGACTAACTATGGCTACACCTTC
CDR3 protein: CASRETNYGYTF

V gene: TRBV25-1
CDR3 length: 15
D gene: TRBD2
J gene: TRBJ2-7
clone size: few
CDR3 DNA: TGTGCCAGCAGTGAGCGGGGGGCAGGCAGGTACGAGCAGTACTTC
CDR3 protein: CASSERGAGRYEQYF

V gene: TRBV4-3
CDR3 length: 15
D gene: TRBD1
J gene: TRBJ1-1
clone size: .
CDR3 DNA: TGCGCCAGCAGCCCAAGACAGGGGGTAGGAACTGAAGCTTTCTTT
CDR3 protein: CASSPRQGVGTEAFF

V gene: TRBV7-3
CDR3 length: 15
D gene: .
J gene: TRBJ2-1
clone size: few
CDR3 DNA: TGTGCCAGCAGCTTTGGGGCAAGCTCCTACAATGAGCAGTTCTTC
CDR3 protein: CASSFGASSYNEQFF

V gene: TRBV29-1
CDR3 length: 12
D gene: .
J gene: TRBJ2-5
clone size: .
CDR3 DNA: TGCAGCGTATGGCGGGATAAAGAGACCCAGTACTTC
CDR3 protein: CSVWRDKETQYF

V gene: TRBV2
CDR3 length: 11
D gene: .
J gene: TRBJ2-4
clone size: few
CDR3 DNA: TGTGCCAGCAACAGGGGAGGCATTCAGTACTTC
CDR3 protein: CASNRGGIQYF

V gene: TRBV7-2
CDR3 length: 16
D gene: TRBD1
J gene: TRBJ2-1
clone size: .
CDR3 DNA: TGTGCCAGCAGCGAGCGGACAGGAAAAAACTACAATGAGCAGTTCTTC
CDR3 protein: CASSERTGKNYNEQFF

V gene: TRBV4-1
CDR3 length: 18
D gene: .
J gene: TRBJ1-5
clone size: few
CDR3 DNA: TGCGCCAGCAGCCAAGATGTCTTCCTCGGGGTTTCCAATCAGCCCCAGCATTTT
CDR3 protein: CASSQDVFLGVSNQPQHF

V gene: TRBV18
CDR3 length: 14
D gene: .
J gene: TRBJ2-2
clone size: few
CDR3 DNA: TGTGCCAGCTCACCCCTAAGAGAGGCCGGGGAGCTGTTTTTT
CDR3 protein: CASSPLREAGELFF

V gene: TRBV7-6
CDR3 length: 13
D gene: TRBD1
J gene: TRBJ2-5
clone size: .
CDR3 DNA: TGTGCCAGCAGCTGGACAGGGGAAGAGACCCAGTACTTC
CDR3 protein: CASSWTGEETQYF

V gene: TRBV29-1
CDR3 length: 12
D gene: TRBD1
J gene: TRBJ2-5
clone size: few
CDR3 DNA: TGCAGCACCTGGACAGGCTTGGAGACCCAGTACTTC
CDR3 protein: CSTWTGLETQYF

V gene: TRBV7-9
CDR3 length: 19
D gene: TRBD1
J gene: TRBJ2-5
clone size: few
CDR3 DNA: TGTGCCAGCAGCTTAGCCTCGTTATTGGCAAGGACAGGCCCGGTCACCCAGTACTTC
CDR3 protein: CASSLASLLARTGPVTQYF

V gene: TRBV14
CDR3 length: 15
D gene: .
J gene: TRBJ1-2
clone size: few
CDR3 DNA: TGTGCCAGCAGCCAACTAGCGTCCTATAACTATGGCTACACCTTC
CDR3 protein: CASSQLASYNYGYTF